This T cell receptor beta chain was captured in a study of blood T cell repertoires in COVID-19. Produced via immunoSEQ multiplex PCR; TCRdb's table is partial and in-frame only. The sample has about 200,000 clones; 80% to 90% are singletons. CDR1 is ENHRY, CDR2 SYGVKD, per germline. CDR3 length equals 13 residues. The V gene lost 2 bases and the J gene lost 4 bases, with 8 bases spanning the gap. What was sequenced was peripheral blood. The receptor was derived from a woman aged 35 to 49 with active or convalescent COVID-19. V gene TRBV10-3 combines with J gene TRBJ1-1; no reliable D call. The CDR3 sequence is CAISEPEGTEAFF. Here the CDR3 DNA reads TGTGCCATCAGTGAGCCTGAGGGCACTGAAGCTTTCTTT.